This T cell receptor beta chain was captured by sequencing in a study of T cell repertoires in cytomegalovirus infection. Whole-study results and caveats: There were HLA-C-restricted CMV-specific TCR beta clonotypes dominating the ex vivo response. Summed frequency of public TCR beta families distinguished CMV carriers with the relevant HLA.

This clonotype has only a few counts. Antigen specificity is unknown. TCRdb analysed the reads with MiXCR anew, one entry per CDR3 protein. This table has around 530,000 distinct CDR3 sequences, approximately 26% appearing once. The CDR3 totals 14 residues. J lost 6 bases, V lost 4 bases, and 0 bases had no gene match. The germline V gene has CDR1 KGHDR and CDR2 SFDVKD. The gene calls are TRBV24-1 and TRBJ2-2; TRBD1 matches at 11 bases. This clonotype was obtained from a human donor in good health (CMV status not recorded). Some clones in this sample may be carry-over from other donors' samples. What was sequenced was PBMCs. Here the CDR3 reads CATSEGQGAGELFF. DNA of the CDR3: TGTGCCACCAGTGAGGGACAGGGGGCCGGGGAGCTGTTTTTT.